The source of this TCR beta chain is a study of blood T cell repertoires in COVID-19. As originally analysed: Nucleated cell counts were estimated from reference gene primer amplification. The table came from immunoSEQ multiplex PCR; TCRdb's copy has only in-frame clones and leaves some out. That table furnishes V, J and clone size, whereas the DNA furnished D and trimming. The table includes 130,000 to 150,000 clones, roughly 79% detected once. Trimming took off 2 bases at V and 1 base at J, with 11 bases between the two ends. The CDR3 is 15 residues long. Germline V CDR1 and CDR2: SEHNR, FQNEAQ (reference sequence).

This clonotype was obtained from a human donor in a cohort sampled during active COVID-19. The specimen sequenced was peripheral blood. This chain connects TRBV7-9 to TRBJ1-1, with D hard to call. As DNA, the CDR3 is TGTGCCAGCAGCTTATCCTATGCTGGGAACACTGAAGCTTTCTTT. This gives the protein CASSLSYAGNTEAFF.